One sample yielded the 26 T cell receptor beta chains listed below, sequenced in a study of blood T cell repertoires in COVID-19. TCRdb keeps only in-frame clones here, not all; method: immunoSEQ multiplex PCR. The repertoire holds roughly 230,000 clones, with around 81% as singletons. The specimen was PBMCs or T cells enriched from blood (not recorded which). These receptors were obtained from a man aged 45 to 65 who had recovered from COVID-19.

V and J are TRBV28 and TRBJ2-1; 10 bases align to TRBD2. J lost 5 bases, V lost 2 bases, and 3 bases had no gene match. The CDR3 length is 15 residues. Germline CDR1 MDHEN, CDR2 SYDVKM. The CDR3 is CASSLGTSGNNEQFF. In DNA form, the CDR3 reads TGTGCCAGCAGTTTAGGTACTAGCGGGAACAATGAGCAGTTCTTC.

The CDR3 sequence: CARSLDKGGISYNEQFF. The DNA for the CDR3 is TGTGCCAGAAGCTTGGATAAGGGGGGGATCTCCTACAATGAGCAGTTCTTC. The V and J genes are TRBV5-3 and TRBJ2-1; weak D call: TRBD2 (7 bases). TRBV5-3 is flagged as an ORF with uncertain function. This CDR3 spans 17 amino acids. V gave up 0 bases and J gave up 0 bases, with 13 bases separating them.

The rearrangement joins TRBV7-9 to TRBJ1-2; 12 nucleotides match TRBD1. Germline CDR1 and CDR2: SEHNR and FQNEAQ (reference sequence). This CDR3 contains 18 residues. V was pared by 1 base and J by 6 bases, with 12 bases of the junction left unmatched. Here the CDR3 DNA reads TGTGCCAGCAGCTTAGGTGGGACAGGGGGCGCGAGGGGTAATGGCTACACCTTC. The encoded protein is CASSLGGTGGARGNGYTF.

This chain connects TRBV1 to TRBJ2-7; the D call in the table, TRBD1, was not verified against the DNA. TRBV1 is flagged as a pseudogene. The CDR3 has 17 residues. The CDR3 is CTSSRAKLGTETYEQYF. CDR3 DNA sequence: TGCACCAGCAGCCGAGCCAAGCTCGGGACAGAAACATACGAGCAGTACTTC.

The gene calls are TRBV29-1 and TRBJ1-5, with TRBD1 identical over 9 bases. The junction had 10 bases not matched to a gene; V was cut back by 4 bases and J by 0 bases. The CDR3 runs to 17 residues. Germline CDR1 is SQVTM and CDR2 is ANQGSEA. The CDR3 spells CSVASHRDRDSNQPQHF. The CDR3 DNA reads TGCAGCGTTGCTTCGCACCGGGACAGGGATAGCAATCAGCCCCAGCATTTT.

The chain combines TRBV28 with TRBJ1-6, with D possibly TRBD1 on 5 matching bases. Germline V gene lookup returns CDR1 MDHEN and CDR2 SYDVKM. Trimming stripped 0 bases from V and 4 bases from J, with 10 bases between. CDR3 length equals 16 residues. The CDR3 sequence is CASSLWDTAYNSPLHF. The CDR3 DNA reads TGTGCCAGCAGTTTATGGGACACCGCGTATAATTCACCCCTCCACTTT.

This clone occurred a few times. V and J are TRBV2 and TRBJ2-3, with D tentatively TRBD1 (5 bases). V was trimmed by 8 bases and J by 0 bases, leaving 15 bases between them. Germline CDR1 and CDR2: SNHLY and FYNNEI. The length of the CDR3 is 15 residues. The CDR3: CASRWTRSSTDTQYF. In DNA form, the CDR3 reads TGTGCCAGCCGCTGGACAAGATCTAGCACAGATACGCAGTATTTT.

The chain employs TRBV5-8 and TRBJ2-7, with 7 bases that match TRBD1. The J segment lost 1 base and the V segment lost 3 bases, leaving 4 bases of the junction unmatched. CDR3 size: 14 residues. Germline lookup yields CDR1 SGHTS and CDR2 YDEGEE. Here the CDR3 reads CASSSPRGSYEQYF. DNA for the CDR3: TGTGCCAGCAGCTCCCCCAGGGGGTCCTACGAGCAGTACTTC.

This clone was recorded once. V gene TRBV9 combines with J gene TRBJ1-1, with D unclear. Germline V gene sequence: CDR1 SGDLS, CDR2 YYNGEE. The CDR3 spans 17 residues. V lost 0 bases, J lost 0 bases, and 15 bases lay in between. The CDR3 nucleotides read TGTGCCAGCAGCGTAGGTTTGGTATTAAGCTTGAACACTGAAGCTTTCTTT. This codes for CASSVGLVLSLNTEAFF.

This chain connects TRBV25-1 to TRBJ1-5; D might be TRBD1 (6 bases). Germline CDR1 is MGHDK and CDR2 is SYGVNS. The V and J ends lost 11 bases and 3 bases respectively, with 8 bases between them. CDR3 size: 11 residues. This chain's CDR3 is CAAGANQPQHF. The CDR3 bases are TGTGCCGCAGGGGCCAATCAGCCCCAGCATTTT.

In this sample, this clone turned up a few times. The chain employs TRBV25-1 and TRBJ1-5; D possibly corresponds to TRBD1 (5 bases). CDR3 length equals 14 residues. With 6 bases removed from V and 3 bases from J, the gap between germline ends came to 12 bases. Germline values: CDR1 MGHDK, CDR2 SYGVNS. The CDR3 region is CASRLGGDNQPQHF. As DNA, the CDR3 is TGTGCCAGCAGGCTCGGGGGTGACAATCAGCCCCAGCATTTT. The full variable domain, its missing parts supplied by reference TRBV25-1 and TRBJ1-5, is EADIYQTPRYLVIGTGKKITLECSQTMGHDKMYWYQQDPGMELHLIHYSYGVNSTEKGDLSSESTVSRIRTEHFPLTLESARPSHTSQYLCASRLGGDNQPQHFGDGTRLSIL.

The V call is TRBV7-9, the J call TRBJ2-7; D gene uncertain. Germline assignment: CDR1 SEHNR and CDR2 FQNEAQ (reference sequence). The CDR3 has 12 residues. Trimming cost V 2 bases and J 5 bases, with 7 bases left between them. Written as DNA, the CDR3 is TGTGCCAGCAGCTTACTAGGCAACGAGCAGTACTTC. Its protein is CASSLLGNEQYF.

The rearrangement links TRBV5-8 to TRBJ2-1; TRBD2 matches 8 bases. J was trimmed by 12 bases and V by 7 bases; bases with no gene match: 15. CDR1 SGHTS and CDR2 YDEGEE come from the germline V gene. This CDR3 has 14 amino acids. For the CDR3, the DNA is TGTGCCAGCCAGATACGTGTCGGGGGGGCTCCGCAGTTCTTC. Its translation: CASQIRVGGAPQFF.

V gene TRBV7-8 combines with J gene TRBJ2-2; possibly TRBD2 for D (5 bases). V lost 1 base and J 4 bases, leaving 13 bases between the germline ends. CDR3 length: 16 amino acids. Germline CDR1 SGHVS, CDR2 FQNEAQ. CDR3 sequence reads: CASSLGASLTTGELFF. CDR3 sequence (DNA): TGTGCCAGCAGCTTAGGGGCTAGCCTGACCACCGGGGAGCTGTTTTTT.

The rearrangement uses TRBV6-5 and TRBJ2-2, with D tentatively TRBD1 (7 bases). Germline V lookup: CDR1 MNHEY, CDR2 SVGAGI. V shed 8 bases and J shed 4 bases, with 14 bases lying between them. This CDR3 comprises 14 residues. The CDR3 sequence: CASRVQGGTGELFF. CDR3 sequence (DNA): TGTGCCAGCCGCGTGCAGGGGGGCACCGGGGAGCTGTTTTTT.

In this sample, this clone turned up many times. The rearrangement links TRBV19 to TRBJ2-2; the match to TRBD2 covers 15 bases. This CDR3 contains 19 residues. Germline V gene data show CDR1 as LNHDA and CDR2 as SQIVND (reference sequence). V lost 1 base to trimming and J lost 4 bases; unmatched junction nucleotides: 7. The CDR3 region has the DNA TGTGCCAGTAGTATAGTTGGGGGACTAGCGGGAGGAAGCACCGGGGAGCTGTTTTTT. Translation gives CASSIVGGLAGGSTGELFF.

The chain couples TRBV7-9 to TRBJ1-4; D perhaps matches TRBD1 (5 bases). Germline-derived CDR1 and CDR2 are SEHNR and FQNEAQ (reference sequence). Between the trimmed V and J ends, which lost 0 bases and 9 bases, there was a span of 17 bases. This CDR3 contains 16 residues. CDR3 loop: CASSLARGTSAKKLFF. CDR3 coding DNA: TGTGCCAGCAGCTTAGCGCGCGGGACCTCGGCGAAAAAACTGTTTTTT.

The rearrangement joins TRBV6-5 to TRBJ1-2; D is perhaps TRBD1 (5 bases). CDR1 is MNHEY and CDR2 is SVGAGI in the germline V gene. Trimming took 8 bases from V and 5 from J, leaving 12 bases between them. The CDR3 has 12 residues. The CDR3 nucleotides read TGTGCCAGCTCGAACGCAGGGTATGGCTACACCTTC. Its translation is CASSNAGYGYTF.

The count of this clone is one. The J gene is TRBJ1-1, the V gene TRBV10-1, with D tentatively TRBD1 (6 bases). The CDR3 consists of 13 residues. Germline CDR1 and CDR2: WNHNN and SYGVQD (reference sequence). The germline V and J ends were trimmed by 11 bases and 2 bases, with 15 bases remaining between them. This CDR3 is CAASTGLNTEAFF. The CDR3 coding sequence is TGCGCCGCCTCAACAGGGCTCAACACTGAAGCTTTCTTT.

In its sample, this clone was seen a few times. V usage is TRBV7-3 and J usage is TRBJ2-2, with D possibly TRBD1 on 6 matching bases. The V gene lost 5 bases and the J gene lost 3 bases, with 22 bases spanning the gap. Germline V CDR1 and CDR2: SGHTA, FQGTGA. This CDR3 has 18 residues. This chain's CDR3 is CASSRHQTGPGYTGELFF. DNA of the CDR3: TGTGCCAGCAGCCGCCACCAGACAGGCCCGGGATACACCGGGGAGCTGTTTTTT. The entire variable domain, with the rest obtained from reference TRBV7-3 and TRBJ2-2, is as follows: GAGVSQTPSNKVTEKGKYVELRCDPISGHTALYWYRQSLGQGPEFLIYFQGTGAADDSGLPNDRFFAVRPEGSVSTLKIQRTERGDSAVYLCASSRHQTGPGYTGELFFGEGSRLTVL.

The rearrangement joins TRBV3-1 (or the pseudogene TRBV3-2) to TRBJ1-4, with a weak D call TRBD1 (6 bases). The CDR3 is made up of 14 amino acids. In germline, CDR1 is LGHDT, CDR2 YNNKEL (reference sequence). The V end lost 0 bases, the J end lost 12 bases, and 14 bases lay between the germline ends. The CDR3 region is CASSQDNHREQLFF. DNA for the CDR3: TGTGCCAGCAGCCAAGATAATCACAGGGAGCAACTGTTTTTT.

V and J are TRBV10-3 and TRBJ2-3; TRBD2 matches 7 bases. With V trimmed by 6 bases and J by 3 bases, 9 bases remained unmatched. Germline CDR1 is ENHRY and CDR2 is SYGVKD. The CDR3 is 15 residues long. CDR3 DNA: TGTGCCATCAGACCATCGCGGGGGACGACAGATACGCAGTATTTT. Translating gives CAIRPSRGTTDTQYF.

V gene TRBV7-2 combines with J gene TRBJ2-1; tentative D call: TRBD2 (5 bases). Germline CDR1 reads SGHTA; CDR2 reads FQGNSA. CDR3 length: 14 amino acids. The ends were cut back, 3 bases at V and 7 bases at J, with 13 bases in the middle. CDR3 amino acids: CASSLEARLNEQFF. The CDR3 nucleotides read TGTGCCAGCAGCTTGGAGGCCCGACTGAATGAGCAGTTCTTC.

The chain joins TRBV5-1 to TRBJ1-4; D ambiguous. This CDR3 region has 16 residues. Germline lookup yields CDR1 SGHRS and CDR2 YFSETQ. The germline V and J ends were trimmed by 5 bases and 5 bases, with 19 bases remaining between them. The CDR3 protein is CASSYAPSLLNEKLFF. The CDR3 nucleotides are TGCGCCAGCAGTTACGCACCTTCTCTGCTAAATGAAAAACTGTTTTTT. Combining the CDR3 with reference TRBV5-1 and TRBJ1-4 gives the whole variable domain KAGVTQTPRYLIKTRGQQVTLSCSPISGHRSVSWYQQTPGQGLQFLFEYFSETQRNKGNFPGRFSGRQFSNSRSEMNVSTLELGDSALYLCASSYAPSLLNEKLFFGSGTQLSVL.

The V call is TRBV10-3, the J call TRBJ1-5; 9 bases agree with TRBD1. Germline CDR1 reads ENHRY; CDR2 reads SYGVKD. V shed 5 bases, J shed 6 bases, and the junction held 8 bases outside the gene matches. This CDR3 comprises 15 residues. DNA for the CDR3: TGTGCCATCAGTCGGACAGGGGCCGGCAGTCAGCCCCAGCATTTT. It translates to CAISRTGAGSQPQHF.

This chain's CDR3 is CASSLMGAPANEKLFF. CDR3 DNA sequence: TGCGCCAGCAGCTTGATGGGGGCGCCGGCTAATGAAAAACTGTTTTTT. This chain uses TRBV5-1 with TRBJ1-4; weak D call: TRBD1 (6 bases). The CDR3 consists of 16 residues. Germline V gene data show CDR1 as SGHRS and CDR2 as YFSETQ. The V end lost 1 base, the J end lost 3 bases, and 13 bases lay between the germline ends.